A single sample is the source of the 26 T cell receptor beta chains below, sequenced in a study of T cell changes during pregnancy in multiple sclerosis. The table came from immunoSEQ multiplex PCR; TCRdb's copy has only in-frame clones and leaves some out. Among 90,000 to 120,000 clones, about 92% were seen once, and the ten largest hold 0.95% to 1.5%. The sequences come from peripheral blood, collected in the second trimester of pregnancy. Source of these receptors: a female donor with multiple sclerosis, enrolled in a pregnancy study.

The J gene is TRBJ2-7, the V gene TRBV5-4; D not resolved. This CDR3 has 14 residues. V shed 1 base and J shed 3 bases, with 11 bases lying between them. Germline V gene lookup returns CDR1 SGHNT and CDR2 YYREEE (reference sequence). The DNA for the CDR3 is TGTGCCAGCAGCTTGAAACTCGCCGTCTACGAGCAGTACTTC. This codes for CASSLKLAVYEQYF.

The J gene is TRBJ1-3, the V gene TRBV9; 7 bases are shared with TRBD1. From germline, CDR1 is SGDLS and CDR2 YYNGEE. The ends lost 0 bases at V and 5 bases at J; junction bases unmatched: 8. This CDR3 is built from 16 residues. CDR3 residues: CASSVGGRGDRNTIYF. DNA for the CDR3: TGTGCCAGCAGCGTAGGAGGCAGGGGGGATAGAAACACCATATATTTT.

The chain recombines TRBV10-3 with TRBJ1-3; D perhaps matches TRBD1 (5 bases). This CDR3 is 14 amino acids long. V lost 6 bases, J lost 3 bases, and 12 bases lay in between. Germline-derived CDR1 and CDR2 are ENHRY and SYGVKD. CDR3: CAISPRVIGNTIYF. In nucleotides, the CDR3 is TGTGCCATCAGCCCCAGGGTTATTGGAAACACCATATATTTT.

The rearrangement joins TRBV6-5 to TRBJ2-7; TRBD2 might be the D (6 bases). The CDR3 totals 15 residues. The ends were cut back, 0 bases at V and 4 bases at J, with 13 bases in the middle. CDR1 MNHEY and CDR2 SVGAGI come from the germline V gene. CDR3 DNA sequence: TGTGCCAGCAGTTACTCGATCCTAGCGAAATACGAGCAGTACTTC. It codes for CASSYSILAKYEQYF.

V gene TRBV30 combines with J gene TRBJ2-5, with TRBD1 matching over 7 bases. With V trimmed by 0 bases and J by 2 bases, 6 bases remained unmatched. The CDR3 is made up of 15 amino acids. The germline V gene has CDR1 GTSNPN and CDR2 SVGIG (reference sequence). The CDR3 spells CAWSVQSGGQETQYF. The CDR3 DNA is TGTGCCTGGAGTGTACAGTCAGGGGGTCAAGAGACCCAGTACTTC.

V usage is TRBV2 and J usage is TRBJ1-1; a weak D match, TRBD1 (5 bases). The V and J ends lost 6 bases and 3 bases respectively, with 11 bases between them. This CDR3 region has 13 residues. CDR1 is SNHLY, CDR2 FYNNEI, per germline. The CDR3 DNA reads TGTGCCAGCAGCCAAGGGGATCACACTGAAGCTTTCTTT. Its protein is CASSQGDHTEAFF.

In its sample, this clone was seen once. The chain joins TRBV28 to TRBJ2-7; 8 positions match TRBD1. The CDR3 loop spans 13 amino acids. Germline loops: CDR1 MDHEN, CDR2 SYDVKM. With 6 bases clipped from V and 6 bases from J, the junction kept 7 bases outside the gene matches. Here the CDR3 DNA reads TGTGCCAGCAGACGTTCAGGGGGCAGCGAGCAGTACTTC. This sequence encodes CASRRSGGSEQYF. Drawing the rest from reference TRBV28 and TRBJ2-7, the complete variable domain is DVKVTQSSRYLVKRTGEKVFLECVQDMDHENMFWYRQDPGLGLRLIYFSYDVKMKEKGDIPEGYSVSREKKERFSLILESASTNQTSMYLCASRRSGGSEQYFGPGTRLTVT.

The V gene is TRBV7-9, the J gene TRBJ2-1, with 10 bases identical to TRBD1. Germline V lookup: CDR1 SEHNR, CDR2 FQNEAQ (reference sequence). The CDR3 is made up of 14 amino acids. The ends lost 5 bases at V and 6 bases at J; junction bases unmatched: 4. The DNA for the CDR3 is TGTGCCAGCAGCCACCGGGACAGGGGCAATGAGCAGTTCTTC. It codes for CASSHRDRGNEQFF. Using reference TRBV7-9 and TRBJ2-1 for the parts outside the CDR3, the full variable domain is DTGVSQNPRHKITKRGQNVTFRCDPISEHNRLYWYRQTLGQGPEFLTYFQNEAQLEKSRLLSDRFSAERPKGSFSTLEIQRTEQGDSAMYLCASSHRDRGNEQFFGPGTRLTVL.

V usage is TRBV5-1 and J usage is TRBJ2-3, with 8 positions matching TRBD1. In germline, CDR1 is SGHRS, CDR2 YFSETQ. This CDR3 region has 14 residues. After removal of 5 bases from V and 1 base from J, the junction contained 3 bases not matched to a gene. CDR3 sequence reads: CASRTGDRTDTQYF. For the CDR3, the DNA is TGCGCCAGCAGGACAGGGGACCGCACAGATACGCAGTATTTT.

This clone was picked up a small number of times. This sequence joins TRBV30 and TRBJ1-6; TRBD1 is a possible D gene (6 bases). Trimming pared 5 bases from V and 6 bases from J, leaving 20 bases between. This CDR3 region has 16 residues. CDR1 is GTSNPN, CDR2 SVGIG, per germline (reference sequence). CDR3 in amino acids: CAWSQPHGQSNSPLHF. The CDR3 coding sequence is TGTGCCTGGTCCCAACCCCATGGACAGTCTAATTCACCCCTCCACTTT.

The chain is built from TRBV6-6 and TRBJ1-1; TRBD1 might be the D (5 bases). V dropped 0 bases and J dropped 3 bases, with 8 bases sitting between them. The V gene's germline CDR1 is MNHNY and CDR2 SVGAGI (reference sequence). The CDR3 length is 14 residues. For the CDR3, the DNA is TGTGCCAGCAGTTACTCGAACAGGTACACTGAAGCTTTCTTT. It encodes CASSYSNRYTEAFF.

This chain joins TRBV29-1 and TRBJ2-5; tentatively, D is TRBD1 (5 bases). Between the trimmed V and J ends, which lost 0 bases and 5 bases, there was a span of 19 bases. CDR1 is SQVTM, CDR2 ANQGSEA, per germline. The CDR3 is 16 amino acids. Here the CDR3 DNA reads TGCAGCGTTGAAGATTACAGGCCCCGGTCTAAGGAGACCCAGTACTTC. It encodes CSVEDYRPRSKETQYF. The variable domain in full, completed from reference TRBV29-1 and TRBJ2-5, reads SAVISQKPSRDICQRGTSLTIQCQVDSQVTMMFWYRQQPGQSLTLIATANQGSEATYESGFVIDKFPISRPNLTFSTLTVSNMSPEDSSIYLCSVEDYRPRSKETQYFGPGTRLLVL.

The chain combines TRBV5-1 with TRBJ2-3; D may be TRBD2 (6 bases). CDR3 length: 13 amino acids. The V end lost 1 base, the J end lost 4 bases, and 7 bases lay between the germline ends. CDR1 is SGHRS, CDR2 YFSETQ, per germline. The CDR3 coding sequence is TGCGCCAGCAGCTTGTCGGGGGCAGATACGCAGTATTTT. Encoded protein: CASSLSGADTQYF.

The V gene is TRBV7-9, the J gene TRBJ1-1; no definite D call. Germline CDR1 SEHNR, CDR2 FQNEAQ (reference sequence). The V and J ends lost 5 bases and 5 bases respectively, with 6 bases between them. CDR3 length: 11 residues. This CDR3 reads CASSTGTEAFF. CDR3 in DNA: TGTGCCAGCAGCACGGGGACTGAAGCTTTCTTT.

This chain connects TRBV5-1 to TRBJ1-2, with TRBD1 identical over 8 bases. CDR3 length: 14 amino acids. The germline gives CDR1 SGHRS, CDR2 YFSETQ. V shed 3 bases and J 2 bases; nucleotides not matched to a gene: 3. The chain's CDR3 is CASSSWTGNYGYTF. In DNA, the CDR3 is TGCGCCAGCAGCTCGTGGACAGGGAACTATGGCTACACCTTC.

The chain joins TRBV5-1 to TRBJ1-1, with D unresolved. The CDR3 covers 15 residues. CDR1 SGHRS and CDR2 YFSETQ come from the germline V gene. Trimming pared 3 bases from V and 0 bases from J, leaving 12 bases between. The CDR3 region has the DNA TGCGCCAGCAGCTCGACGGGAAGCATGAACACTGAAGCTTTCTTT. The encoded protein is CASSSTGSMNTEAFF.

CDR3 sequence: CASRPSGTGHYEQYF. The CDR3 nucleotides read TGTGCCAGCAGACCCTCCGGGACAGGGCACTACGAGCAGTACTTC. The chain combines TRBV28 with TRBJ2-7; 9 bases line up with TRBD1. The trim removed 6 bases at V and 3 bases at J, leaving 9 bases unmatched. This CDR3 has 15 amino acids. Germline CDR1 and CDR2: MDHEN and SYDVKM. The whole variable domain, remainder taken from reference TRBV28 and TRBJ2-7, is DVKVTQSSRYLVKRTGEKVFLECVQDMDHENMFWYRQDPGLGLRLIYFSYDVKMKEKGDIPEGYSVSREKKERFSLILESASTNQTSMYLCASRPSGTGHYEQYFGPGTRLTVT.

The chain has TRBV4-1 and TRBJ2-1, with a possible D match to TRBD2 (6 bases). Germline CDR1 is MGHRA and CDR2 is YSYEKL. The CDR3 runs to 16 residues. Trimming shortened V by 4 bases and J by 3 bases, and 16 bases separated the two germline ends. The CDR3 DNA is TGCGCCAGCAGCCCCGTGGAGGGAATAGGCTACAATGAGCAGTTCTTC. Translated: CASSPVEGIGYNEQFF.

This rearrangement joins TRBV4-2 to TRBJ2-3, with TRBD2 matching 10 bases. V gave up 7 bases and J gave up 2 bases; unmatched junction bases: 18. CDR3 length equals 19 residues. Per germline, CDR1 LGHNA and CDR2 YNFKEQ. The CDR3 protein is CASTPGASGGARSTDTQYF. CDR3 DNA: TGTGCCAGCACCCCAGGGGCCAGCGGGGGGGCACGGTCCACAGATACGCAGTATTTT.

The V gene is TRBV6-1, the J gene TRBJ2-1; D possibly corresponds to TRBD2 (6 bases). V was trimmed by 10 bases and J by 9 bases, leaving 10 bases between them. Germline CDR1 reads MNHNS; CDR2 reads SASEGT. There are 10 residues in the CDR3. CDR3 in DNA: TGTGCCACCGGGGGAGGTGAGCAGTTCTTC. Protein sequence: CATGGGEQFF.

V and J are TRBV18 and TRBJ2-7; 9 nucleotides line up with TRBD1. CDR1 is KGHSH, CDR2 LQKENI, per germline. V was clipped by 3 bases and J by 2 bases; unmatched bases: 8. The CDR3 contains 16 residues. The CDR3 DNA sequence: TGTGCCAGCTCACCGGGTAGGGACAGGGTGGCCTACGAGCAGTACTTC. It encodes CASSPGRDRVAYEQYF.

V usage is TRBV7-6 and J usage is TRBJ2-2; 14 nucleotides align to TRBD2. V shed 4 bases, J shed 1 base, and the junction held 2 bases outside the gene matches. The CDR3 has 17 amino acids. Germline loops: CDR1 SGHVS, CDR2 FNYEAQ. The CDR3 DNA is TGTGCCAGCAGCTGGACTAGCGGGGGGTTGAACACCGGGGAGCTGTTTTTT. As protein: CASSWTSGGLNTGELFF.

J is TRBJ2-3 and V is TRBV27; 12 positions agree with TRBD2. Germline-derived CDR1 and CDR2 are MNHEY and SMNVEV (reference sequence). J gave up 7 bases and V 2 bases, and 4 bases lay outside the gene matches. The CDR3 runs to 15 residues. CDR3 region: CASSLRLAGANTQYF. The DNA of the CDR3 is TGTGCCAGCAGTTTAAGACTAGCGGGAGCAAATACGCAGTATTTT.

CDR3 amino acids: CASSLTGGVGEKLFF. The CDR3 DNA reads TGTGCCAGTAGTCTCACAGGGGGAGTAGGTGAAAAACTGTTTTTT. The chain is built from TRBV19 and TRBJ1-4, with TRBD1 identical over 8 bases. The length of the CDR3 is 15 residues. Germline loops: CDR1 LNHDA, CDR2 SQIVND (reference sequence). Unmatched junction bases numbered 9, after V lost 5 bases and J lost 7 bases.

The chain is built from TRBV5-5 and TRBJ1-1; no definite D call. Per germline, CDR1 SGHKS and CDR2 YYEKEE (reference sequence). Trimming took 5 bases from V and 2 from J, leaving 10 bases between them. This CDR3 contains 13 residues. The CDR3 loop is CASSFTENTEAFF. The CDR3 nucleotides are TGTGCCAGCAGTTTCACAGAAAACACTGAAGCTTTCTTT.

The chain combines TRBV5-3 with TRBJ2-7, with D perhaps matching TRBD1 (6 bases). TRBV5-3 is sorted into the ORF group, with uncertain function. V lost 1 base and J lost 3, with 11 bases in between. The CDR3 covers 14 residues. The CDR3 protein is CARSLLGQNYEQYF. The CDR3 bases are TGTGCCAGAAGCTTGCTAGGACAGAACTACGAGCAGTACTTC.